This passage covers 9 T cell receptor beta chains from one sample sequenced in a study of human T cells and chemical hapten exposure (dated by TCRdb to about 2021). The library was built by means of RACE. Sequencing used a NextSeq 500. TCRdb trimmed the raw reads at Q25, called clones with MiXCR and kept productive beta chains. Rows are combined by CDR3 protein, so each entry shows the most common genes and DNA. The sample table holds around 160,000 distinct CDR3 sequences, of which 14% were seen once. The ten largest clones add up to less than 2% of the sample. In the paper's terms, the time point label means: patch test 1, 2 weeks after DPC sensitization. This specimen's treatment or condition label, per the study, means: therapeutic diphenylcyclopropenone sensitization with weekly scalp DPC. The sequencing used whole blood, collected in connection with sensitization to the hapten diphenylcyclopropenone (DPC). The receptors shown here come from a woman aged 30 to 39 with alopecia areata. Some clones in this sample may be carry-over from other donors' samples.

The chain joins TRBV5-4 to TRBJ2-2, with TRBD1 matching 10 bases. The CDR3 spans 15 residues. Trimming cost V 2 bases and J 5 bases; bases outside gene matches: 3. CDR1 and CDR2 (germline): SGHNT, YYREEE (reference sequence). CDR3 in DNA: TGTGCCAGCAGCTTAGGGACAGGGGAAACCGGGGAGCTGTTTTTT. Translated, it gives CASSLGTGETGELFF.

This clonotype was detected only a few times. CDR3 in amino acids: CASSYMGNSPLHF. The DNA for the CDR3 is TGTGCCAGCAGTTACATGGGGAATTCACCCCTCCACTTT. This chain joins TRBV6-2 or TRBV6-3 and TRBJ1-6, with D hard to call. Germline V gene data show CDR1 as MNHEY and CDR2 as SVGEGT. The CDR3 is 13 amino acids. Trimming shortened V by 2 bases and J by 7 bases, and 6 bases separated the two germline ends.

This clonotype was picked up many times. The chain employs TRBV7-2 and TRBJ1-2; D is possibly TRBD1 (6 bases). Germline CDR1 and CDR2: SGHTA and FQGNSA. The V and J ends lost 6 bases and 7 bases respectively, with 18 bases between them. The CDR3 runs to 14 residues. The DNA for the CDR3 is TGTGCCAGCAGTAATTATTCAGGGGAACGTGGCTACACCTTC. Translated, it gives CASSNYSGERGYTF.

This clonotype came up a few times. The rearrangement uses TRBV29-1 and TRBJ1-2, with 8 bases identical to TRBD1. This CDR3 comprises 14 residues. V was pared by 3 bases and J by 5 bases, with 8 bases of the junction left unmatched. Germline CDR1 reads SQVTM; CDR2 reads ANQGSEA. The CDR3 spells CSVDSRDRWYGYTF. As DNA, the CDR3 is TGCAGCGTTGATTCCCGGGACAGGTGGTATGGCTACACCTTC.

The chain has TRBV6-2 or TRBV6-3 and TRBJ1-5; 8 nucleotides match TRBD1. CDR3 length equals 14 residues. Germline V gene data show CDR1 as MNHEY and CDR2 as SVGEGT. The V gene end was trimmed by 6 bases and the J gene end by 5 bases; junction bases not matched to a gene: 6. The CDR3 loop reads CASRKDRADQPQHF. The CDR3 nucleotides are TGTGCCAGCAGGAAGGACAGGGCTGATCAGCCCCAGCATTTT.

This clonotype was observed at least ten times. The chain uses TRBV6-1 and TRBJ2-1; D remains unclear. This CDR3 comprises 17 residues. Germline loops: CDR1 MNHNS, CDR2 SASEGT. Trimming left V 5 bases short and J 8 bases short, with 25 bases between. The CDR3 coding sequence is TGTGCCAGCAGTCCCGGGCCCATGACGACTGAGAAGCATGAGCAGTTCTTC. Its protein is CASSPGPMTTEKHEQFF.

This clonotype was observed at least ten times. The chain recombines TRBV29-1 with TRBJ2-7, with D possibly being TRBD1 (5 bases). Between the trimmed V and J ends, which lost 7 bases and 4 bases, there was a span of 14 bases. The CDR3 totals 12 residues. CDR1 is SQVTM, CDR2 ANQGSEA, per germline. CDR3: CSANQGGYEQYF. CDR3 coding DNA: TGCAGCGCAAATCAGGGTGGTTACGAGCAGTACTTC.

The V and J genes are TRBV6-1 and TRBJ1-1, with D tentatively TRBD1 (5 bases). The CDR3 is made up of 14 amino acids. Germline-derived CDR1 and CDR2 are MNHNS and SASEGT. V shed 4 bases and J shed 2 bases, with 11 bases lying between them. DNA for the CDR3: TGTGCCAGCAGTGCCTCCGGGGCTAACACTGAAGCTTTCTTT. Translating gives CASSASGANTEAFF.

The gene calls are TRBV28 and TRBJ2-6; D is uncertain. The CDR3 runs to 13 residues. From germline, CDR1 is MDHEN and CDR2 SYDVKM. Deletions cut 4 bases from V and 1 base from J, with 2 bases between. The CDR3: CASSSSGANVLTF. In DNA form, the CDR3 reads TGTGCCAGCAGTTCGTCTGGGGCCAACGTCCTGACTTTC. The full variable domain, its missing parts supplied by reference TRBV28 and TRBJ2-6, is DVKVTQSSRYLVKRTGEKVFLECVQDMDHENMFWYRQDPGLGLRLIYFSYDVKMKEKGDIPEGYSVSREKKERFSLILESASTNQTSMYLCASSSSGANVLTFGAGSRLTVL.